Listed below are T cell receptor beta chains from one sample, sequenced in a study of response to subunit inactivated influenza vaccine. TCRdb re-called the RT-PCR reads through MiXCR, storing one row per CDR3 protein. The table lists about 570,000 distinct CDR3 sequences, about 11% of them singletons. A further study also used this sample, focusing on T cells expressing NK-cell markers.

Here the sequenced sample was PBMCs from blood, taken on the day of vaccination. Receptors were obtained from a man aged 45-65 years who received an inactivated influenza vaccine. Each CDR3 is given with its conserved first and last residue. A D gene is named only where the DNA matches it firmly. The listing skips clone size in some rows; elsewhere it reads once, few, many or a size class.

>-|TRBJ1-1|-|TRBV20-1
TGCAGTGCTAGAGATCCTGGGAGTCGAGCTTTCTTT
CSARDPGSRAFF
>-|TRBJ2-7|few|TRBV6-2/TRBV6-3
TGTGCCAGTCTAAATACGGCCGTCTACGAGCAGTACTTC
CASLNTAVYEQYF
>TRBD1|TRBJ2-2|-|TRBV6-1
TGTGCCAGCAGGAAACCGGGACAGCACACCGGGGAGCTGTTTTTT
CASRKPGQHTGELFF
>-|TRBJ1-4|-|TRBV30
TGTGCCTGGAGTGTACAGATTAATGAAAAACTGTTTTTT
CAWSVQINEKLFF
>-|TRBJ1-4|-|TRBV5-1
TGCGCCATCAGCTTAAGGGCCGGGAGGGAAGAAAAACTGTTTTTT
CAISLRAGREEKLFF
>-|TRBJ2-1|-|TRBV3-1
TGTGCCAGCAGCCAGGCGGCCGCTGGGGATGAGCAGTTCTTC
CASSQAAAGDEQFF
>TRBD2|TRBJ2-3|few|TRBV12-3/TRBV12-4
TGTGCCAGCAGCAAAACTAGCGGTCGTCTGGATACGCAGTATTTT
CASSKTSGRLDTQYF
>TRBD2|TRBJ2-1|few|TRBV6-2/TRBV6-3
TGTGCCAGCAGTGGACTAGCGGGGGGGTCCTACAATGAGCAGTTCTTC
CASSGLAGGSYNEQFF
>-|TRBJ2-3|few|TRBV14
TGTGCCAGCAGCACTAGAAGGATAAGCACAGATACGCAGTATTTT
CASSTRRISTDTQYF
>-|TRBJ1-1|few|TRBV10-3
TGTGCCATCAGTGAGTTGAACACTGAAGCTTTCTTT
CAISELNTEAFF
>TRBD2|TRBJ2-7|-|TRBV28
TGTGCCAGCAGTGGACTAGCGGGAGTACGCGAGCAGTACTTC
CASSGLAGVREQYF
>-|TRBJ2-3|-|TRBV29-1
TGCAGCGCTGAAGTATCTAGCAACCCAGATACGCAGTATTTT
CSAEVSSNPDTQYF
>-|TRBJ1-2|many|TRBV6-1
TGTGCCAGCAGCCCACCGGGACTGTGGTATGGCTACACCTTC
CASSPPGLWYGYTF
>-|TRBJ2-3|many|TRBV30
TGTGCCTGCATCCTCGCAGGGCCGGATACGCAGTATTTT
CACILAGPDTQYF
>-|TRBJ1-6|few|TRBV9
TGTGCCAGCAGCGTATGGAGAGATAATTCACCCCTCCACTTT
CASSVWRDNSPLHF
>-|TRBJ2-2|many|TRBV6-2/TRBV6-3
TGTGCCAGCAAACCGAAATCCGGGGGCTACACCGGGGAGCTGTTTTTT
CASKPKSGGYTGELFF
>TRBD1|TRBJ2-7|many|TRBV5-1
TGCGCCAGCAGCTTGGCCGGGACAGGGAACTACGAGCAGTACTTC
CASSLAGTGNYEQYF
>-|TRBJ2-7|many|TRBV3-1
TGTGCCAGCAGCCAAGGGACAGTGCGTGTCTACGAGCAGTACTTC
CASSQGTVRVYEQYF
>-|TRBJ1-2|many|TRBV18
TGTGCCAGCTCCCTCACCGGACAGTCCTATGGCTACACCTTC
CASSLTGQSYGYTF
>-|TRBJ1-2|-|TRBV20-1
TGCAGTGCTAGAGATAAGCCTAACTATGGCTACACCTTC
CSARDKPNYGYTF
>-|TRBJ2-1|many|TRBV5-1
TGCGCCAGCCGATCCGGGTCACTGTCCTACAATGAGCAGTTCTTC
CASRSGSLSYNEQFF
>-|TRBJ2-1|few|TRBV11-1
TGTGCCAGCAGCTCTAATCGCGGCAGGGGCGGTGAGCAGTTCTTC
CASSSNRGRGGEQFF
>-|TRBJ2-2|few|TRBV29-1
TGCAGCGTTGACGACAGGAGGAGTGGCGGGGAGCTGTTTTTT
CSVDDRRSGGELFF
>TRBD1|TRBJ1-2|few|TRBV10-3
TGTGCCATCAGCGAACGGGACAGAGCTAACTATGGCTACACCTTC
CAISERDRANYGYTF
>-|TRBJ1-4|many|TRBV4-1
TGCGCCAGCAGCCATAGCCGATCTAATGAAAAACTGTTTTTT
CASSHSRSNEKLFF
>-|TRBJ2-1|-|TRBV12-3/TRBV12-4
TGTGCCAGCAGTTTAGATCAGGGCGGAATGGGGCAGTTCTTC
CASSLDQGGMGQFF
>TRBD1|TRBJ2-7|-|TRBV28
TGTGCCAGCAGTTTATCAGCAGGGGGCCCCCACGAGCAGTACTTC
CASSLSAGGPHEQYF
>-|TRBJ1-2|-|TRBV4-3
TGCGCCAGCAGCCAAGATGTAGCAGGGAAGTATGGCTACACCTTC
CASSQDVAGKYGYTF
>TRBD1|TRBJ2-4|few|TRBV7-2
TGTGCCAGCAGCTTACGACAGGGGATAGCCAAAAACATTCAGTACTTC
CASSLRQGIAKNIQYF
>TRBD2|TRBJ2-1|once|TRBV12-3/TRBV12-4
TGTGCCAGCAGTTCCCGCCTACTAGCGGGAGGGCCTGGTGAGCAGTTCTTC
CASSSRLLAGGPGEQFF
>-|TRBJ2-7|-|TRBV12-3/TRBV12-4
TGTGCCAGCAGTTTATTACCCCCCTACGAGCAGTACTTC
CASSLLPPYEQYF
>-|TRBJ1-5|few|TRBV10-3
TGTGCCACGGGGGGGCAGTCATTAGGCAATCAGCCCCAGCATTTT
CATGGQSLGNQPQHF
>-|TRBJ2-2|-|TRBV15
TGTGCCACCAGCAAGCTCGGTGGCGGGGAGCTGTTTTTT
CATSKLGGGELFF
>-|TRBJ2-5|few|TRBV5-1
TGCGCCAGCAGGGGAGCGGGGACCCAGTACTTC
CASRGAGTQYF
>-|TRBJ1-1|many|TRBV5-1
TGCGCCAGCAGCAATCAGGACATGAACACTGAAGCTTTCTTT
CASSNQDMNTEAFF
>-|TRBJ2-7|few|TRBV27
TGTGCCAGCAGTTTATGGAAGGGCTACGAGCAGTACTTC
CASSLWKGYEQYF
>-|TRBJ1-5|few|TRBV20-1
TGCAGTGCTGGGGGGGCCCAGCATTTT
CSAGGAQHF
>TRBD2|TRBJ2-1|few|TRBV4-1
TGCGCCAGCAGCCTAAGGACTAGTTACAATGAGCAGTTCTTC
CASSLRTSYNEQFF
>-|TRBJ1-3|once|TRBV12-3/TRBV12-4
TGTGCCAGCAGTTTAAGGGGGGACGGTGGAAACACCATATATTTT
CASSLRGDGGNTIYF
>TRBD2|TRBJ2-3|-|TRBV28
TGTGCCAGCAGTTTACCCCCGGGAGGGCTAGCGGGGAACACAGATACGCAGTATTTT
CASSLPPGGLAGNTDTQYF
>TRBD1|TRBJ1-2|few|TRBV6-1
TGTGCCAGCAGGCCAGGGGGCCTTAACTATGGCTACACCTTC
CASRPGGLNYGYTF
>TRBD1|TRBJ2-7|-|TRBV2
TGTGCCAGCAGTTTCCGGACAGGGAGCTCCTACGAGCAGTACTTC
CASSFRTGSSYEQYF
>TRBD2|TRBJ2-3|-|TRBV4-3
TGCGCCAGCAGCCAAGAAAGGCTAGCGGGGCTCACAGATACGCAGTATTTT
CASSQERLAGLTDTQYF
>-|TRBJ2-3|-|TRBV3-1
TGTGCCAGCAGCCAAGATGGGAGACTGAGCACAGATACGCAGTATTTT
CASSQDGRLSTDTQYF
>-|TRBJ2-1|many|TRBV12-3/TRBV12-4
TGTGCCAGCAGTTCAGGGTTAGGCAATGAGCAGTTCTTC
CASSSGLGNEQFF
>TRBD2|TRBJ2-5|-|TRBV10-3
TGTGCCATCAGCGGACTAGCGGGAAGCCAAGAGACCCAGTACTTC
CAISGLAGSQETQYF
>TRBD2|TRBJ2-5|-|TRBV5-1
TGCGCCAGCAGCTTAAGGGTAGCGGGGGGGCCGATGGAGACCCAGTACTTC
CASSLRVAGGPMETQYF
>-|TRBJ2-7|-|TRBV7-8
TGTGCCAGCAGCTTTGCGGAGAGCTACGAGCAGTACTTC
CASSFAESYEQYF
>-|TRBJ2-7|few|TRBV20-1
TGCAGTGCTAGAGTCCTCGTCGAGCAGTACTTC
CSARVLVEQYF
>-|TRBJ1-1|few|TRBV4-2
TGTGCCAGCAGCCGGGAAGCGAACACTGAAGCTTTCTTT
CASSREANTEAFF
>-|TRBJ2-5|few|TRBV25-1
TGTGCCAGCGCCGGAACGACACAAGTGTTAGAGACCCAGTACTTC
CASAGTTQVLETQYF
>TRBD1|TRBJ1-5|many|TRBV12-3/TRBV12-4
TGTGCCAGCAGAAGGGACAGCGAATATCAGCCCCAGCATTTT
CASRRDSEYQPQHF
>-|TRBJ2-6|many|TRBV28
TGTGCCAGCAGTTTAGGGCATTCGAGTGGGGCCAACGTCCTGACTTTC
CASSLGHSSGANVLTF